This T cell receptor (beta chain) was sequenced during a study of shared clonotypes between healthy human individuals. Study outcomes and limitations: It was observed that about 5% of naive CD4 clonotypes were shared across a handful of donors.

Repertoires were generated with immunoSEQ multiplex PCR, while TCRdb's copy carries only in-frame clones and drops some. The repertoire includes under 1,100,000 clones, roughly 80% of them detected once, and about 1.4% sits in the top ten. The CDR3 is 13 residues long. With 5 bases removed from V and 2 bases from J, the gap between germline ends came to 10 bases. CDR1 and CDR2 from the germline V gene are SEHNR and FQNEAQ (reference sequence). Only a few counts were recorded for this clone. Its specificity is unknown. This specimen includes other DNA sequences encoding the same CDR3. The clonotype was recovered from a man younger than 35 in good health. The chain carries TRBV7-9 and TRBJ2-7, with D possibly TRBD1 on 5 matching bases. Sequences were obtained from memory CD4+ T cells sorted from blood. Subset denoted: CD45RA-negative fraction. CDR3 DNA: TGTGCCAGCAGCCGACAGAACACCTACGAGCAGTACTTC. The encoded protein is CASSRQNTYEQYF.